These 30 T cell receptor beta chains were all obtained from the same sample, sequenced in a study of cytomegalovirus exposure and HLA in healthy donors (dated by TCRdb to 2015 to 2018). Preparation of the library involved the immunoSEQ multiplex PCR assay. A mixture of 60 forward primers for TCR Vbeta segments and 13 reverse primers for TCR Jbeta segments was used in the multiplex PCR. TCRdb took this table from immuneACCESS and kept in-frame rearrangements with V and J called. Such tables lack part of the clones; where checked against another copy, unresolved V genes explain under half of the gap, and the rest is unexplained. The sample data list about 140,000 clones, and about three quarters of these were observed just once. The top ten constitute around 1.3% of the sample. The sequenced sample was PBMCs. Every receptor here comes from a male donor in good health and CMV-seropositive.

This clone occurred once. The V call is TRBV4-1, the J call TRBJ2-1, with D uncertain. This CDR3 region has 13 residues. Trimming cost V 6 bases and J 7 bases, with 13 bases left between them. Germline V gene data show CDR1 as MGHRA and CDR2 as YSYEKL. CDR3 amino acids: CASSPQSRNEQFF. Here the CDR3 DNA reads TGCGCCAGCAGTCCCCAATCCCGGAATGAGCAGTTCTTC.

CDR3 in amino acids: CASSRGQGALNSNQPQHF. The CDR3 coding sequence is TGTGCCAGCTCACGGGGGCAGGGGGCTCTCAATAGCAATCAGCCCCAGCATTTT. The rearrangement uses TRBV18 and TRBJ1-5; 8 nucleotides align to TRBD1. The CDR3 runs to 18 residues. V gave up 4 bases and J gave up 0 bases; unmatched junction bases: 11. Germline CDR1 and CDR2: KGHSH and LQKENI.

This clone has just a few counts. V is TRBV15 and J is TRBJ2-1; D is uncertain. The CDR3 loop spans 18 amino acids. In germline, CDR1 is LNHNV, CDR2 YYDKDF (reference sequence). Trimming stripped 0 bases from V and 6 bases from J, with 21 bases between. CDR3 bases: TGTGCCACCAGCAGAGAGAGAGAGGTCCATTTGGTCTCCAATGAGCAGTTCTTC. Residues: CATSREREVHLVSNEQFF.

V usage is TRBV5-1 and J usage is TRBJ2-2, with D perhaps TRBD1 (6 bases). Germline CDR1 reads SGHRS; CDR2 reads YFSETQ. Between the trimmed V and J ends, which lost 4 bases and 0 bases, there was a span of 13 bases. The CDR3 is 16 amino acids. The CDR3 reads CASSQNRVPNTGELFF. CDR3 in DNA: TGCGCCAGCAGCCAAAACAGGGTCCCGAACACCGGGGAGCTGTTTTTT. Using reference TRBV5-1 and TRBJ2-2 for the parts outside the CDR3, the full variable domain is KAGVTQTPRYLIKTRGQQVTLSCSPISGHRSVSWYQQTPGQGLQFLFEYFSETQRNKGNFPGRFSGRQFSNSRSEMNVSTLELGDSALYLCASSQNRVPNTGELFFGEGSRLTVL.

For this clone: A read error may account for a junction end that differs from germline. The chain uses TRBV10-3 and TRBJ2-1; no definite D call. Germline CDR1 and CDR2: ENHRY and SYGVKD. CDR3 size: 13 residues. CDR3 DNA sequence: TGTGCCATCAGTGAAAACTCCCACAATGAGCAGTTCTTC. Protein product: CAISENSHNEQFF.

The chain links TRBV7-9 to TRBJ2-7, with TRBD2 identical over 8 bases. Germline V gene lookup returns CDR1 SEHNR and CDR2 FQNEAQ (reference sequence). The V and J ends lost 3 bases and 3 bases, in that order; junction bases with no gene match: 4. CDR3 length: 14 residues. The CDR3 region is CASSFSGTSYEQYF. DNA for the CDR3: TGTGCCAGCAGCTTCTCCGGGACTAGCTACGAGCAGTACTTC.

This clone was counted a single time. This sequence joins TRBV7-9 and TRBJ1-2; D remains ambiguous. CDR1 is SEHNR, CDR2 FQNEAQ, per germline (reference sequence). CDR3 length: 13 amino acids. The ends were cut back, 1 base at V and 11 bases at J, with 14 bases in the middle. The CDR3 region is CASSLDINNVYTF. The CDR3 DNA sequence: TGTGCCAGCAGCTTAGATATAAACAACGTGTACACCTTC.

This chain links TRBV7-9 with TRBJ2-2, with 8 bases aligning to TRBD2. Per germline, CDR1 SEHNR and CDR2 FQNEAQ (reference sequence). V shed 2 bases and J 1 base; nucleotides not matched to a gene: 6. The CDR3 is 17 amino acids. CDR3 residues: CASSLPQRGRNTGELFF. The CDR3, as DNA: TGTGCCAGCAGCTTACCCCAGCGGGGGCGGAACACCGGGGAGCTGTTTTTT.

J is TRBJ1-1 and V is TRBV4-3; TRBD1 is a possible D gene (6 bases). V dropped 2 bases and J dropped 4 bases, with 11 bases sitting between them. Per germline, CDR1 LGHNA and CDR2 YSLEER. This CDR3 has 14 residues. This CDR3 is CASSQYKGVTEAFF. Here the CDR3 DNA reads TGCGCCAGCAGCCAATATAAGGGGGTCACTGAAGCTTTCTTT.

V and J are TRBV4-1 and TRBJ1-2; 8 nucleotides line up with TRBD1. CDR3 length: 18 residues. CDR1 is MGHRA, CDR2 YSYEKL, per germline. The ends lost 1 base at V and 2 bases at J; junction bases unmatched: 12. Written as DNA, the CDR3 is TGCGCCAGCAGCCAAGTAGGAGGTGGACAGGGCTGGAACTATGGCTACACCTTC. It encodes CASSQVGGGQGWNYGYTF.

This clone was seen a few times. The chain joins TRBV9 to TRBJ2-2; 7 nucleotides agree with TRBD1. Germline-derived CDR1 and CDR2 are SGDLS and YYNGEE. Trimming took 3 bases from V and 3 from J; bases not matched to a gene: 8. CDR3 length: 16 residues. The CDR3 DNA is TGTGCCAGCAGCGCAAGACAGGGATTCGACACCGGGGAGCTGTTTTTT. It encodes CASSARQGFDTGELFF. The whole variable domain, remainder taken from reference TRBV9 and TRBJ2-2, is DSGVTQTPKHLITATGQRVTLRCSPRSGDLSVYWYQQSLDQGLQFLIQYYNGEERAKGNILERFSAQQFPDLHSELNLSSLELGDSALYFCASSARQGFDTGELFFGEGSRLTVL.

This clone has just a few counts. J is TRBJ2-5 and V is TRBV28; 11 bases match TRBD1. This CDR3 region has 14 residues. Germline V gene lookup returns CDR1 MDHEN and CDR2 SYDVKM. The J segment lost 5 bases and the V segment lost 4 bases, leaving 3 bases of the junction unmatched. CDR3 bases: TGTGCCAGCAGTTCGGACAGGGGGCACGAGACCCAGTACTTC. As protein: CASSSDRGHETQYF.

V and J are TRBV7-8 and TRBJ2-1; no definite D call. The CDR3 runs 12 residues. V lost 0 bases and J 6 bases, leaving 3 bases between the germline ends. Germline CDR1 SGHVS, CDR2 FQNEAQ. The CDR3 sequence: CASSLASNEQFF. The CDR3 DNA reads as TGTGCCAGCAGCTTAGCGAGCAATGAGCAGTTCTTC.

The chain carries TRBV6-5 and TRBJ1-6; D might be TRBD1 (5 bases). CDR3 length equals 16 residues. Trimming cost V 3 bases and J 5 bases, with 14 bases left between them. CDR1 is MNHEY and CDR2 is SVGAGI in the germline V gene. The CDR3 DNA follows: TGTGCCAGCAGTTATCAGGGTCTCCCCGATAATTCACCCCTCCACTTT. This sequence encodes CASSYQGLPDNSPLHF.

The V call is TRBV5-1, the J call TRBJ2-7; possibly TRBD2 for D (6 bases). Between the trimmed V and J ends, which lost 3 bases and 3 bases, there was a span of 13 bases. CDR1 SGHRS and CDR2 YFSETQ come from the germline V gene. This CDR3 comprises 14 residues. The CDR3 DNA reads as TGCGCCAGCAGCTCAGCGGGCCCCCACTACGAGCAGTACTTC. As protein: CASSSAGPHYEQYF.

This chain uses TRBV25-1 with TRBJ1-5, with D possibly being TRBD1 (5 bases). Trimming cost V 1 base and J 3 bases, with 10 bases left between them. Germline V gene lookup returns CDR1 MGHDK and CDR2 SYGVNS. This CDR3 spans 15 amino acids. The DNA of the CDR3 is TGTGCCAGCAGTGAATTTAGACAGCTCAATCAGCCCCAGCATTTT. As protein: CASSEFRQLNQPQHF. The full variable domain, with the rest looked up from reference TRBV25-1 and TRBJ1-5, is EADIYQTPRYLVIGTGKKITLECSQTMGHDKMYWYQQDPGMELHLIHYSYGVNSTEKGDLSSESTVSRIRTEHFPLTLESARPSHTSQYLCASSEFRQLNQPQHFGDGTRLSIL.

The chain carries TRBV7-2 and TRBJ2-7; 7 nucleotides line up with TRBD1. V gave up 5 bases and J gave up 5 bases; unmatched junction bases: 9. The CDR3 is 14 amino acids. Germline V gene sequence: CDR1 SGHTA, CDR2 FQGNSA. The CDR3 nucleotides read TGTGCCAGCAGCCCACAGCAGGGGGTCGACGAGCAGTACTTC. Translation: CASSPQQGVDEQYF.

This chain uses TRBV28 with TRBJ2-3; possible D gene TRBD1, 5 bases. The CDR3 has 15 amino acids. The germline gives CDR1 MDHEN, CDR2 SYDVKM. Trimming left V 5 bases short and J 8 bases short, with 20 bases between. For the CDR3, the DNA is TGTGCCAGCAGTCCGGGCCAGGGTTTTCGTAGTACGCAGTATTTT. It is translated as CASSPGQGFRSTQYF.

The chain links TRBV7-9 to TRBJ1-1; 7 positions agree with TRBD1. Germline lookup yields CDR1 SEHNR and CDR2 FQNEAQ (reference sequence). Trimming at V came to 5 bases and at J to 6 bases, leaving 12 bases not matched to a gene. The CDR3 length is 15 residues. CDR3 DNA: TGTGCCAGCAGCGAAACACAGGGGTCGGAAGCTGAAGCTTTCTTT. This translates into CASSETQGSEAEAFF.

This chain uses TRBV4-3 with TRBJ2-2; D gene ambiguous. CDR1 is LGHNA and CDR2 is YSLEER in the germline V gene. The CDR3 has 14 residues. Trimming pared 0 bases from V and 3 bases from J, leaving 5 bases between. The CDR3 DNA sequence: TGCGCCAGCAGCCAAGAGTCCGACACCGGGGAGCTGTTTTTT. The encoded protein is CASSQESDTGELFF.

This chain links TRBV7-3 with TRBJ2-2; 11 bases match TRBD2. Germline CDR1 and CDR2: SGHTA and FQGTGA. The CDR3 length is 18 residues. V was clipped by 2 bases and J by 1 base; unmatched bases: 6. CDR3 sequence (DNA): TGTGCCAGCAGCTTACATAGTCTAGCGGGAGGGAACACCGGGGAGCTGTTTTTT. This gives the protein CASSLHSLAGGNTGELFF.

The chain joins TRBV19 to TRBJ2-5; maybe TRBD2 (6 bases). Trimming took off 3 bases at V and 5 bases at J, with 16 bases between the two ends. This CDR3 is built from 15 residues. Germline CDR1 is LNHDA and CDR2 is SQIVND (reference sequence). CDR3 coding DNA: TGTGCCAGTAGTATGGGGGTGGGGGAGGCTGAGACCCAGTACTTC. Its protein product is CASSMGVGEAETQYF.

This clone was counted once. The chain uses TRBV5-8 and TRBJ2-5, with TRBD1 identical over 9 bases. From germline, CDR1 is SGHTS and CDR2 YDEGEE. V shed 4 bases and J 1 base; nucleotides not matched to a gene: 5. The CDR3 length is 15 residues. The CDR3: CASSMMTGGQETQYF. CDR3 DNA sequence: TGTGCCAGCAGCATGATGACAGGGGGCCAAGAGACCCAGTACTTC.

The chain recombines TRBV6-5 with TRBJ1-5, with 8 bases identical to TRBD1. V shed 4 bases, J shed 7 bases, and the junction held 6 bases outside the gene matches. CDR1 and CDR2 (germline): MNHEY, SVGAGI. The CDR3 spans 14 residues. CDR3 in DNA: TGTGCCAGCAGTTTTACAGGGGGTAACCAGCCCCAGCATTTT. Protein: CASSFTGGNQPQHF.

This clone was detected a few times. The chain recombines TRBV2 with TRBJ2-6; 8 nucleotides agree with TRBD1. The V gene's germline CDR1 is SNHLY and CDR2 FYNNEI. This CDR3 contains 18 residues. Germline trimming cut 9 bases from V and 0 bases from J; bases unmatched to any gene: 13. CDR3 nucleotide sequence: TGTGCCAGTGAACTATTAAGGACAGGGACCTCTGGGGCCAACGTCCTGACTTTC. The encoded protein is CASELLRTGTSGANVLTF.

The V and J genes are TRBV18 and TRBJ1-1; tentatively, D is TRBD1 (6 bases). Trimming pared 4 bases from V and 6 bases from J, leaving 30 bases between. CDR3 length: 19 residues. The germline CDR1 and CDR2 sequences are KGHSH and LQKENI. CDR3 coding DNA: TGTGCCAGCTCACGCCCTTTCTCATTGTGGGGACAACGAACCGCTGAAGCTTTCTTT. Its protein is CASSRPFSLWGQRTAEAFF.

V gene TRBV19 combines with J gene TRBJ2-7; 8 bases match TRBD1. Germline V CDR1 and CDR2: LNHDA, SQIVND (reference sequence). This CDR3 has 14 residues. The trim removed 3 bases at V and 6 bases at J, leaving 7 bases unmatched. CDR3 sequence reads: CASSMQGARSEQYF. The CDR3 region has the DNA TGTGCCAGTAGTATGCAGGGGGCTCGGAGCGAGCAGTACTTC.

This clone was detected only once. The genes are TRBV6-6 and TRBJ1-1, with 7 bases aligning to TRBD1. CDR3 length: 13 residues. With 2 bases clipped from V and 7 bases from J, the junction kept 4 bases outside the gene matches. Germline V gives CDR1 MNHNY, CDR2 SVGAGI (reference sequence). This CDR3 reads CASSYPAGGEAFF. DNA for the CDR3: TGTGCCAGCAGTTACCCCGCAGGGGGTGAAGCTTTCTTT.

This clone appeared a single time. The chain has TRBV11-1 and TRBJ2-7; 10 bases line up with TRBD1. Germline CDR1 SGHAT, CDR2 FQDESV (reference sequence). The CDR3 contains 15 residues. Unmatched junction bases numbered 7, after V lost 5 bases and J lost 3 bases. CDR3: CASSDRDRGGYEQYF. In nucleotides, the CDR3 is TGTGCCAGCAGCGACCGGGACAGGGGAGGCTACGAGCAGTACTTC.

The chain recombines TRBV7-9 with TRBJ2-4; TRBD1 aligns across 7 bases. In germline, CDR1 is SEHNR, CDR2 FQNEAQ (reference sequence). CDR3 length: 16 amino acids. Trimming cost V 5 bases and J 4 bases; bases outside gene matches: 11. CDR3 residues: CASSTGTDSRKNIQYF. The CDR3, as DNA: TGTGCCAGCAGCACTGGGACAGACTCCAGGAAAAACATTCAGTACTTC.